This T cell receptor beta chain appears in the sequencing data of a study of T cell repertoires in ileal Crohn's disease. Study findings and constraints: Clonal expansions were more frequent in active smokers than non-smokers at surgery. Clonality above 26.8% at surgery always came with endoscopic recurrence.

Points on this clone: Antigen specificity is unknown.

Sequencing used immunoSEQ multiplex PCR; TCRdb keeps in-frame clones, though not all of them. The table has some 4,000 clones, roughly three quarters seen once; the top ten hold more than 5.5%. As to time point: inflamed ileum from the surgical specimen. Included were adult ileal or ileocolonic Crohn's patients indicated for ileocolonic resection. This CDR3 has 13 amino acids. V was clipped by 0 bases and J by 10 bases, with 13 bases between them. CDR1 is WNHNN, CDR2 SYGVQD, per germline (reference sequence). Sequencing used ileal tissue. This chain connects TRBV10-1 to TRBJ2-7; D ambiguous. This receptor was taken from an adult with Crohn's disease. The CDR3 DNA reads TGCGCCAGCAGTGAGTCGGTAGGGTGGGATCAGTACTTC. Translating it yields CASSESVGWDQYF.